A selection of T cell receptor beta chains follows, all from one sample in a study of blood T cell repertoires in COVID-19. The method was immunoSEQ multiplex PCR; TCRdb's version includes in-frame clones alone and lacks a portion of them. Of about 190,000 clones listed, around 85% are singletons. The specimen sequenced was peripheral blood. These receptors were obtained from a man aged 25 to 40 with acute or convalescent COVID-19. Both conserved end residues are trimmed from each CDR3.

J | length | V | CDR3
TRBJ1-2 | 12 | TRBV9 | ASTGQGANYGYT
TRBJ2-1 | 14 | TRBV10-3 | AISGTSGIGSNEQF
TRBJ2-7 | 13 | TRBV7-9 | ASSSTSGTSYEQY
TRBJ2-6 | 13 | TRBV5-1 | ASSAEGYGANVLT
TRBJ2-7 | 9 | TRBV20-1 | SATMAGEQY
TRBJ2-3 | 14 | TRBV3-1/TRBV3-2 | ASSPLAGGSTDTQY
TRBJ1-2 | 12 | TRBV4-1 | ASRKPGQGNGYT
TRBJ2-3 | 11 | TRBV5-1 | ASKRQGTDTQY
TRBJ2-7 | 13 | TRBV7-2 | ASSFIAGLGYEQY
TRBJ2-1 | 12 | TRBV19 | ASSWLAGVDEQF
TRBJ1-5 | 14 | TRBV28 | ASTTRRGGSNQPQH